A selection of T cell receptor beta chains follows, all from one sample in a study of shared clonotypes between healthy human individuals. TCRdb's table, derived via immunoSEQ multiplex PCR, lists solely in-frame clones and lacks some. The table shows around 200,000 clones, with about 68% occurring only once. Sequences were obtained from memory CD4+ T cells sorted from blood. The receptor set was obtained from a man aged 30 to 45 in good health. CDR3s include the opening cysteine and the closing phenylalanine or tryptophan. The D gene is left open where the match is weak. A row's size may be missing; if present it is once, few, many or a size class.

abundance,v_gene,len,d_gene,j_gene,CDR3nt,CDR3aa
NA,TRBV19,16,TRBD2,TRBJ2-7,TGTGCCAGTAGTATATCACTAGCGGGAGGTCCCTACGAGCAGTACTTC,CASSISLAGGPYEQYF
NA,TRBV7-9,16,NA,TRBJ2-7,TGTGCCAGCAGCGCCAAAACCGGGGGTAATTCCTACGAGCAGTACTTC,CASSAKTGGNSYEQYF
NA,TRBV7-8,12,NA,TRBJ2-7,TGTGCCAGCAGCTTAAATGCCGCCGAGCAGTACTTC,CASSLNAAEQYF
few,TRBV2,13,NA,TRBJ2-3,TGTGCCAGCAAAACCGGGACCGCAGATACGCAGTATTTT,CASKTGTADTQYF
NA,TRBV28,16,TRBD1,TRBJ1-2,TGTGCCAGCAGCCGAGGACAGGGGAAGGGATCCTATGGCTACACCTTC,CASSRGQGKGSYGYTF
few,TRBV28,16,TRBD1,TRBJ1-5,TGTGCCAGCAGTTTGGGGACAGCTTCGTCAAATCAGCCCCAGCATTTT,CASSLGTASSNQPQHF
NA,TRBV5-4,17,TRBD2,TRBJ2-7,TGTGCCAGCAGCCTAGGGGCGGGACTAGCGGCCTCCTACGAGCAGTACTTC,CASSLGAGLAASYEQYF
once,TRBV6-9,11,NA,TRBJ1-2,TGTGCCGCCCTAGGGGACTATGGCTACACCTTC,CAALGDYGYTF
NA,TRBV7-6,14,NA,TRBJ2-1,TGTGCCAGCAGCTTAGCGGGAGCGTTTAATGAGCAGTTCTTC,CASSLAGAFNEQFF
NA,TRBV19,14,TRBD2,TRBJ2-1,TGTGCCAGTAGTATACTAGCGGGACCCCGTGAGCAGTTCTTC,CASSILAGPREQFF
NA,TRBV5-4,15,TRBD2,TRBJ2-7,TGTGCCAGCAGCCGAGGGACTAGAGGGAACTACGAGCAGTACTTC,CASSRGTRGNYEQYF
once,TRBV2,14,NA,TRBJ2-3,TGTGCCAGCCGGCGGGCAGGATCTGCAGATACGCAGTATTTT,CASRRAGSADTQYF
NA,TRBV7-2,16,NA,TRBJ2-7,TGTGCCAGCAGCCACCCGTCGGGGCAGAGCTCCTACGAGCAGTACTTC,CASSHPSGQSSYEQYF
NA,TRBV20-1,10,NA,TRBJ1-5,TGCAGTGCTAGCCGGGAGCACCAGCATTTT,CSASREHQHF
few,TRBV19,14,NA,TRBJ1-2,TGTGCCAGTAGTATAGACAGGGCTAACTATGGCTACACCTTC,CASSIDRANYGYTF
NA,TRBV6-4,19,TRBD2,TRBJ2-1,TGTGCCAGCAGTGTGAGGGCTAGCGGGAGACCGCGATCCTACAATGAGCAGTTCTTC,CASSVRASGRPRSYNEQFF
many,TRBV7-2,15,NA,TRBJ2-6,TGTGCCAGCAGTTCCAGGGTGACGGGGGCCAACGTCCTGACTTTC,CASSSRVTGANVLTF
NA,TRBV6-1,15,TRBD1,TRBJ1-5,TGTGCCAGCAGTGCCCGGACAGGCGGTTATCAGCCCCAGCATTTT,CASSARTGGYQPQHF
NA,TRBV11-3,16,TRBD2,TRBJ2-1,TGTGCCAGCAGCTTCGGACTAGCGGGACTCATCAATGAGCAGTTCTTC,CASSFGLAGLINEQFF
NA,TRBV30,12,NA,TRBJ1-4,TGTGCCTGGTCGGCAACTAATGAAAAACTGTTTTTT,CAWSATNEKLFF
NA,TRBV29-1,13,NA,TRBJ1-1,TGCAGCGTTCGGGTAGGGGCGAACACTGAAGCTTTCTTT,CSVRVGANTEAFF
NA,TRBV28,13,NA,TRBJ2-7,TGTGCCAGCAGTTCGGAGAACCCCTACGAGCAGTACTTC,CASSSENPYEQYF
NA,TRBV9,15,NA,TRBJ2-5,TGTGCCAGCAGCGTAGAAGATAGCTGGGGGGAGACCCAGTACTTC,CASSVEDSWGETQYF
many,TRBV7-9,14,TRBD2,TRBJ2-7,TGTGCCAGCAGCCAAGCGGGAGGACACTACGAGCAGTACTTC,CASSQAGGHYEQYF
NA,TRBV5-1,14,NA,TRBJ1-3,TGCGCCAGCAGCTTGGGACAGCGTGGCAACACCATATATTTT,CASSLGQRGNTIYF
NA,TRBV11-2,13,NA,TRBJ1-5,TGTGCCAGCAGCCCCGGGGCCAATCAGCCCCAGCATTTT,CASSPGANQPQHF
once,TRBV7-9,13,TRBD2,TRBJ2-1,TGTGCCAGCAGCACACTAGCGGGGGGGGCGTGGTTCTTC,CASSTLAGGAWFF
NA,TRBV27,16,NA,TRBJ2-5,TGTGCCAGCAGTTTACGGAGTCAGTCTATCCAAGAGACCCAGTACTTC,CASSLRSQSIQETQYF
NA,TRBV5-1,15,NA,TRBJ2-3,TGCGCCAGCAGCTTGGAGTTAGCTGGCACAGATACGCAGTATTTT,CASSLELAGTDTQYF
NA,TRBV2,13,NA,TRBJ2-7,TGTGCCAGCAGACGGACAACGAGGTACGAGCAGTACTTC,CASRRTTRYEQYF
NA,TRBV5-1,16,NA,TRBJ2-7,TGCGCCAGCACCCCATTTCTAAGACGGAGCTCCTACGAGCAGTACTTC,CASTPFLRRSSYEQYF